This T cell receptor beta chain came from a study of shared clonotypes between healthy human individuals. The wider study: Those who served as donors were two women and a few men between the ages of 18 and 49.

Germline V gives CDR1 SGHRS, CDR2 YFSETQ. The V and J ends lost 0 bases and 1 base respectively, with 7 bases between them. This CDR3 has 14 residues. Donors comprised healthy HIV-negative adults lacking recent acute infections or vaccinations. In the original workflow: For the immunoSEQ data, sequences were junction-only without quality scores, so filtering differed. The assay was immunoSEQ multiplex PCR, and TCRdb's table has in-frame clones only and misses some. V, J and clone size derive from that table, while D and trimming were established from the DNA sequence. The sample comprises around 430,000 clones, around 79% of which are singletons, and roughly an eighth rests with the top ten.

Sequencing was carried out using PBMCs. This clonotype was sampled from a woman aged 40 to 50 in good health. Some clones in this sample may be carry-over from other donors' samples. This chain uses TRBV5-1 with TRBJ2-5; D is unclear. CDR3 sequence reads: CASSLATSQETQYF. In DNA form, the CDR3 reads TGCGCCAGCAGCTTGGCAACGAGCCAAGAGACCCAGTACTTC. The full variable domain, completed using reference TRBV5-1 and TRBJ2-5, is KAGVTQTPRYLIKTRGQQVTLSCSPISGHRSVSWYQQTPGQGLQFLFEYFSETQRNKGNFPGRFSGRQFSNSRSEMNVSTLELGDSALYLCASSLATSQETQYFGPGTRLLVL.